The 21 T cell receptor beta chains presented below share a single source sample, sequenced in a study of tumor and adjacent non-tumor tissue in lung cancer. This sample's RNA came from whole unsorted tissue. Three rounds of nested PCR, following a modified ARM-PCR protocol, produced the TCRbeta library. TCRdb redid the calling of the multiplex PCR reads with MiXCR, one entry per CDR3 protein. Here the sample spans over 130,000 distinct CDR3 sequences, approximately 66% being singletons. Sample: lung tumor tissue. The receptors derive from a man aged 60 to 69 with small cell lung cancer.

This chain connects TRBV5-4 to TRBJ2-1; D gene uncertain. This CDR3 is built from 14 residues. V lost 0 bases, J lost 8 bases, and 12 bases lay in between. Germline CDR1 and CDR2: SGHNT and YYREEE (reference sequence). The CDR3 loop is CASSLGAAVDEQFF. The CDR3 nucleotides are TGTGCCAGCAGCTTGGGGGCGGCAGTCGATGAGCAGTTCTTC.

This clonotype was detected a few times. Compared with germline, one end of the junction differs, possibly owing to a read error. Here the CDR3 reads CVSSRAGHEETQYF. The CDR3 nucleotides read TGTGTCAGCAGCCGGGCAGGGCATGAGGAGACCCAGTACTTC. This rearrangement joins TRBV5-5 to TRBJ2-5; perhaps TRBD1 as D (5 bases). This CDR3 comprises 14 residues. CDR1 is SGHKS, CDR2 YYEKEE, per germline (reference sequence).

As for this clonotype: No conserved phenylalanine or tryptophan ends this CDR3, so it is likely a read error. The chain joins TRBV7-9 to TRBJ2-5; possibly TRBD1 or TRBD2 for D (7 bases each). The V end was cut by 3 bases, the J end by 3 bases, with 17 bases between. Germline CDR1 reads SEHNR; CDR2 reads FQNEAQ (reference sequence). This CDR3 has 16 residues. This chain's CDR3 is CASSFPRGGFEETQYI. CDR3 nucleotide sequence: TGTGCCAGCAGCTTCCCCAGGGGGGGCTTCGAAGAGACCCAGTACATC.

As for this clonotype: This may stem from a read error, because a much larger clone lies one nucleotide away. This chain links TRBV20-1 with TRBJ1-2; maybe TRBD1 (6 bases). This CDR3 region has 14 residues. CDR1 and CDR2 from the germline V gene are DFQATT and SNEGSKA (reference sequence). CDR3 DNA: TGCAGTGCTAGAGGGGACATCCTTAACTATGACTACACCTTC. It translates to CSARGDILNYDYTF.

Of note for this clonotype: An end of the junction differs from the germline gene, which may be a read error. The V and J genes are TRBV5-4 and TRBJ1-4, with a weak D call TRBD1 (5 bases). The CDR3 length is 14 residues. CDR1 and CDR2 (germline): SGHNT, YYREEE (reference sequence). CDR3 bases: TGTGCCAGCAGCTTTCATGGGAGGGGTGAAAAACTATTTTTT. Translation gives CASSFHGRGEKLFF.

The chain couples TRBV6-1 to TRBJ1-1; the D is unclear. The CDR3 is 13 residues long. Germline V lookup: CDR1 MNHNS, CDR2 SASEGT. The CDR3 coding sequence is TGTAACAGCATTGGACGGCGGAACACTGAAGCTTTCTTT. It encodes CNSIGRRNTEAFF.

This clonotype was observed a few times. The DNA of the CDR3 is TGCAGTGCTAGACAGGGTGTTACTGAAGCTTTCTTT. The encoded protein is CSARQGVTEAFF. The chain has TRBV20-1 and TRBJ1-1; maybe TRBD1 (5 bases). CDR3 size: 12 residues. The V end lost 2 bases, the J end lost 5 bases, and 9 bases lay between the germline ends. In germline, CDR1 is DFQATT, CDR2 SNEGSKA (reference sequence).

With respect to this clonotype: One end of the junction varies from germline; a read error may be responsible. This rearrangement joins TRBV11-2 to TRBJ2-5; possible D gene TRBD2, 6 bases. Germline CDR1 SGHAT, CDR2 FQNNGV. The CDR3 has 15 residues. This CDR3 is CTNSLAVGLKETLYF. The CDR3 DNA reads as TGTACCAACAGCTTAGCTGTGGGACTGAAAGAGACCCTGTACTTC.

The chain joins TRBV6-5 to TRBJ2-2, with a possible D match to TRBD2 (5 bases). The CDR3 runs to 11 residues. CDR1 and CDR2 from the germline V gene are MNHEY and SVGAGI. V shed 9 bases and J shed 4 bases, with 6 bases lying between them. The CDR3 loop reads CASRGTGELFF. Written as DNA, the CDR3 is TGTGCCAGTCGGGGCACCGGGGAGCTGTTTTTT.

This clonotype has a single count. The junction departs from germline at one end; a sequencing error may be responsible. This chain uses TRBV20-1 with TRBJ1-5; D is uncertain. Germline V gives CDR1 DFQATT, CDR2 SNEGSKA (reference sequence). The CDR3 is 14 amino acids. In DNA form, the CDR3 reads TGCAGTGCTAGGCTGAGAGGCAGCAATCAGCTCCAGCATTTT. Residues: CSARLRGSNQLQHF.

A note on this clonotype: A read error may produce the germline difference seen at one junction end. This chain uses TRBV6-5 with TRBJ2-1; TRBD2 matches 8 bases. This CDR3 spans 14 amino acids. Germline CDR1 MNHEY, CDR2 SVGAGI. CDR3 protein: CVSSLGGRCNKQFF. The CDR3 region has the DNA TGTGTCAGCAGTTTGGGCGGGAGGTGCAATAAGCAGTTCTTC.

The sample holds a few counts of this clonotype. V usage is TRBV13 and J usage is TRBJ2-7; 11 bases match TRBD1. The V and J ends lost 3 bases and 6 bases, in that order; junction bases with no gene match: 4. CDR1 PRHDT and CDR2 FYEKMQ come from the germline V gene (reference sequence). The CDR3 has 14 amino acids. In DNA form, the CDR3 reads TGTGCCAGCAGCTTCGGGACAGGGGGGATCGAGCAGTACGTC. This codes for CASSFGTGGIEQYV.

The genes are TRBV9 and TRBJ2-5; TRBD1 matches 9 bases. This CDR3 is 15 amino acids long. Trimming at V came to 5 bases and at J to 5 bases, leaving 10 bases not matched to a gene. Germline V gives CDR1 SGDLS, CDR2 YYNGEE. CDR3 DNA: TGTGCCAGCAGTCGACGACAGGGGGTTATGGAGACCCAGTACTTC. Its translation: CASSRRQGVMETQYF.

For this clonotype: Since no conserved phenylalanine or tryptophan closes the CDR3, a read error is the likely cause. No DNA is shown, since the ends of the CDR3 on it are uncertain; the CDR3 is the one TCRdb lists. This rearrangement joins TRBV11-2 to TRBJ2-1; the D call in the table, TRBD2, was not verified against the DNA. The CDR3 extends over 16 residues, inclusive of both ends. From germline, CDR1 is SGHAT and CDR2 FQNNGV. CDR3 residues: CASSLELAGVYNEQSV.

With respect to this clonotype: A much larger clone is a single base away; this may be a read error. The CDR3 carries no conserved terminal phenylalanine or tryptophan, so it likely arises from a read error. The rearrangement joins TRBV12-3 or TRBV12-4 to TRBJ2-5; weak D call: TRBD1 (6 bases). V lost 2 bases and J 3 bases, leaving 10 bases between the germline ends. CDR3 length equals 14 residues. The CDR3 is CASSLKRTEETQYL. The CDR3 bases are TGTGCCAGCAGTTTAAAAAGGACAGAAGAGACCCAGTACTTA.

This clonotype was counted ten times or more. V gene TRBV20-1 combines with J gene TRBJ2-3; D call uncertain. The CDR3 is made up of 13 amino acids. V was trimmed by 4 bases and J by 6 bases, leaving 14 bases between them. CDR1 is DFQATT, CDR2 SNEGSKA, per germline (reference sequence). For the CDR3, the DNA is TGCAGTGCTATGAACCACTATGGGGATACGCAGTATTTT. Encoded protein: CSAMNHYGDTQYF.

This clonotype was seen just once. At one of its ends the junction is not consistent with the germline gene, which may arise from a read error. CDR3 region: CAISLSLEQYF. CDR3 nucleotide sequence: TGTGCCATCAGCCTATCCCTCGAACAGTACTTC. V and J are TRBV11-2 and TRBJ2-7, with unresolved D. Germline loops: CDR1 SGHAT, CDR2 FQNNGV. This CDR3 spans 11 amino acids.

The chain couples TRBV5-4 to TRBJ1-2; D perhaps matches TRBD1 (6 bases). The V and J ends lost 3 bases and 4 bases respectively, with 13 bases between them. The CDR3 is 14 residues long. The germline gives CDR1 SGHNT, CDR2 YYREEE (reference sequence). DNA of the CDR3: TGTGCCAGCAGCTCCGGTGGGGACACCTATGGCTACACCTTC. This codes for CASSSGGDTYGYTF.

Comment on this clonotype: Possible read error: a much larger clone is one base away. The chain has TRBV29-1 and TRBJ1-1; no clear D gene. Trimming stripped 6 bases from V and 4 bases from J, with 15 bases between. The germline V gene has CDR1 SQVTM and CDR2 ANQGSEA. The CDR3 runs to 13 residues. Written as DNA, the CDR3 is TGCAGCGTGGAGGGTCGGGTTAGCACTGAAGCTTTCTTT. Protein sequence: CSVEGRVSTEAFF.

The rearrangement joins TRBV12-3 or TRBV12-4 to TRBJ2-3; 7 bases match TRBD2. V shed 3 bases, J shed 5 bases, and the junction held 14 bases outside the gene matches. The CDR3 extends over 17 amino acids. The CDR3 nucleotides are TGTGCCAGCAGTTTCCGCCAGACTAGCTTCCGGGGAGATACGCAGTATTTT. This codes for CASSFRQTSFRGDTQYF.

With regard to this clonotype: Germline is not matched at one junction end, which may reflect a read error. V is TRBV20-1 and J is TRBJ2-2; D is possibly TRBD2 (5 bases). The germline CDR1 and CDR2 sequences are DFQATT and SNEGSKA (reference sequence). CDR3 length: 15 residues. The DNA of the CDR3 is TGCAGTGTTCCACATGGCGGCGGCAGCACCGGGGAGCGGTTTTTT. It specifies CSVPHGGGSTGERFF.